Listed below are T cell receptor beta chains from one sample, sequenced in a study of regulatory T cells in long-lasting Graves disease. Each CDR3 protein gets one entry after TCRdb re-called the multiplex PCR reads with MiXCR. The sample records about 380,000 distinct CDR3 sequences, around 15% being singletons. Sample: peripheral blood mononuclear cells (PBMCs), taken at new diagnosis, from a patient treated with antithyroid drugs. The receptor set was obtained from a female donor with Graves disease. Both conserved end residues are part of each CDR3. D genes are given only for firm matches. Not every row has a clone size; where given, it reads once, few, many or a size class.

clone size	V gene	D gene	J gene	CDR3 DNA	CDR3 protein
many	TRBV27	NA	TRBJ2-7	TGTGCCAGCAGTCCGATCCACGGCCGACAGTTCCACGAGCAGTACTTC	CASSPIHGRQFHEQYF
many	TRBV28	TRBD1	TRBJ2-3	TGTGCCAGCAGTTTACTAACAGGGGGCGCGGATACGCAGTATTTT	CASSLLTGGADTQYF
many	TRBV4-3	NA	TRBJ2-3	TGCGCCAGCAGCCAAGGCGCTGCGGACGCTAGGACAGATACGCAGTATTTT	CASSQGAADARTDTQYF
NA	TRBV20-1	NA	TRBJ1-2	TGCAGTGCCATTACAGTTTCCCATGGCTACACCTTC	CSAITVSHGYTF
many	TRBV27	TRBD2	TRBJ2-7	TGTGCCAGCAGACTAGCGGGTACACTCGAGCAGTACTTC	CASRLAGTLEQYF
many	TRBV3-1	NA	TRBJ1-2	TGTGCCAGCAGCCAAAAACTGGGGTCCGGAGGACAGACCACCTTC	CASSQKLGSGGQTTF
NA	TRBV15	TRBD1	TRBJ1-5	TGTGCCACCAGCAGGACAGGGGGCGCTTGTCAGCCCCAGCATTTT	CATSRTGGACQPQHF
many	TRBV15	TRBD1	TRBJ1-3	TGTGCCACCAGCATAGACAGGGTCCCTGGAAACACCATATATTTT	CATSIDRVPGNTIYF
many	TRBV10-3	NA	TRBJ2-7	TGTGCCATCAGGGGACTCAGCTCCTACGAGCAGTACTTC	CAIRGLSSYEQYF
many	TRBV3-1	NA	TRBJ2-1	TGTGCCAGCAGCCGGGACCTGGCATACAATGAGCAGTTCTTC	CASSRDLAYNEQFF
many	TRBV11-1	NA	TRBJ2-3	TGTGCCAGCAGCCCGAGCACTAGCACAGATACGCAGTATTTT	CASSPSTSTDTQYF
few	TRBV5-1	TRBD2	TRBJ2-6	TGCGCCAGCAGCTTGGCCAGCGGGGCTGGGGCCAACGTCCTGACTTTC	CASSLASGAGANVLTF
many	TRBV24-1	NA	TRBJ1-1	TGTGCCACCAGTCGTGCCGGGGTGAACACTGAAGCTTTCTTT	CATSRAGVNTEAFF
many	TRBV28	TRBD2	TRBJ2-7	TGTGCCAGCAGTTCAATAACTAGCGGCGCCTCCTACGAGCAGTACTTC	CASSSITSGASYEQYF
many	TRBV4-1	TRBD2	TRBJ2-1	TGCGCCAGCAGCCAAGTGGCTAGCGGGGCTAATGATGAGCAGTTCTTC	CASSQVASGANDEQFF
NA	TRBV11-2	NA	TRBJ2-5	TGTGCCAGCAGCTTAGCGGGTCTCCAAGAGACCCAGTACTTC	CASSLAGLQETQYF
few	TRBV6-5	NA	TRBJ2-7	TGTGCCAGCAGTTACTCTAGACTAGGGATGGGCGAGCAGTACTTC	CASSYSRLGMGEQYF
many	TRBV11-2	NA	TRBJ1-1	TGTGCCAGCAGCTTAGAGCCAGGGACGAACACTGAAGCTTTCTTT	CASSLEPGTNTEAFF
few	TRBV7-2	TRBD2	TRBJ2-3	TGTGCCAGCCGGACTAGCGGGGGCACAGATACGCAGTATTTT	CASRTSGGTDTQYF
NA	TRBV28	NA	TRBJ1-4	TGTGCCAGCAGTACCCGACGGACGGGAGTGGGGGAAAAACTGTTTTTT	CASSTRRTGVGEKLFF
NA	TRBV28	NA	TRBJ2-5	TGTGCATCGGCTAGTGAAGAGACCCAGTACTTC	CASASEETQYF
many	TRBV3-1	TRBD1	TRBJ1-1	TGTGCCAGCAGCCAAGTGACAGGGAGGGGCACTGAAGCTTTCTTT	CASSQVTGRGTEAFF
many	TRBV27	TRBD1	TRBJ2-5	TGTGCCAGCAGTTCGCCGCTAAGTGGACAGGGGGAGACCCGGTACTTC	CASSSPLSGQGETRYF
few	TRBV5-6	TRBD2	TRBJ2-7	TGTGCCAGCGCTAGCGGGCTTTCCTACGAGCAGTACTTC	CASASGLSYEQYF
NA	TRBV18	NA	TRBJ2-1	TGTGCCAGCTCACCACCGGGGAGGTTGTACAATGAGCAGTTCTTC	CASSPPGRLYNEQFF
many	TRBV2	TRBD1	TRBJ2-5	TGTGCCAGCACTGAAAAGGACAGGGGAGTCGTGATTTTGCACTTC	CASTEKDRGVVILHF
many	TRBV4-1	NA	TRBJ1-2	TGCGCCAGCAGCCCAACACAGGGAGCTAACTATGGCTACACCTTC	CASSPTQGANYGYTF
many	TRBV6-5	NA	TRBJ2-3	TGTGCCAGCAGTTACTCGAGCCACGCGGGTTTGGATACGCAGTATTTT	CASSYSSHAGLDTQYF
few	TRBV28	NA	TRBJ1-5	TGTGCCAGCCCCCCGGGAGGAGGGGTGAATCAGCCCCAGCATTTT	CASPPGGGVNQPQHF
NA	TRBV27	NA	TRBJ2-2	TGTGCCAGCTTAGCCTTCGGGGAGCTGTTTTTT	CASLAFGELFF
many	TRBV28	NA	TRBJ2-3	TGTGCCAGCAGTTTAAGACTTTTAACAGATACGCAGTATTTT	CASSLRLLTDTQYF
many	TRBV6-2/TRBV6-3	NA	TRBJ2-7	TGTGCCAGCAGTTACGCCGGCTACGAGCAGTACTTC	CASSYAGYEQYF
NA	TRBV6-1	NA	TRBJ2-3	TGTGCCAGCAGTGAAGGCCCGAAAGATACGCAGTATTTT	CASSEGPKDTQYF
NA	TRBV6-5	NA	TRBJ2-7	TGTGCCAGCAGTTACTTGGCCCAGAGCTCAATCTTCTACGAGCAGTACTTC	CASSYLAQSSIFYEQYF
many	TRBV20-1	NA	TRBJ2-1	TGCAGTGCTAGAGCGGGCATGGGGCACAATGAGCAGTTCTTC	CSARAGMGHNEQFF
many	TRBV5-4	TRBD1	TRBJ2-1	TGTGCCAGCAGCCCCGGACAGGCCTTGAGCTCCTACAATGAGCAGTTCTTC	CASSPGQALSSYNEQFF